Listed here are 25 T cell receptor beta chains from one sample, sequenced in a study of CD8 T cells in ankylosing spondylitis. Findings and caveats of the study: It appeared that ankylosing spondylitis blood was characterized by a TCR beta motif of several highly homologous variants.

TCRdb used MiXCR to reprocess the 5' RACE reads, holding one entry per CDR3 protein. Among about 90,000 distinct CDR3 sequences, approximately 8.9% were seen once, and the ten largest hold around 30%. No cognate antigen is known for these TCRs. Sequencing was done on a sample of blood, either unsorted or a sorted T cell fraction (not recorded which). These receptors were obtained from a male donor with ankylosing spondylitis.

This clonotype was found many times. The V call is TRBV12-3 or TRBV12-4, the J call TRBJ2-6; D is uncertain. V dropped 3 bases and J dropped 2 bases, with 2 bases sitting between them. The CDR3 covers 13 residues. CDR3 sequence reads: CASSFPGANVLTF. CDR3 coding DNA: TGTGCCAGCAGTTTCCCTGGGGCCAACGTCCTGACTTTC.

The chain is built from TRBV10-3 and TRBJ2-7; possibly TRBD2 for D (6 bases). Trimming took off 4 bases at V and 2 bases at J, with 12 bases between the two ends. Germline CDR1 and CDR2: ENHRY and SYGVKD. This CDR3 spans 14 amino acids. The CDR3 region has the DNA TGTGCCATCAGTGGACGCGGGATTCCCTACGAGCAGTACTTC. Its protein product is CAISGRGIPYEQYF.

This clonotype appeared a few times. The chain carries TRBV5-1 and TRBJ2-1; no firm D call. The CDR3 has 15 residues. V dropped 0 bases and J dropped 0 bases, with 7 bases sitting between them. In germline, CDR1 is SGHRS, CDR2 YFSETQ. CDR3 bases: TGCGCCAGCAGCTTGGGTGAGGCCTCCTACAATGAGCAGTTCTTC. This encodes CASSLGEASYNEQFF.

In this sample, this clonotype turned up a few times. V is TRBV24-1 and J is TRBJ1-1, with a weak D call TRBD1 (5 bases). With 6 bases removed from V and 2 bases from J, the gap between germline ends came to 15 bases. Germline CDR1 reads KGHDR; CDR2 reads SFDVKD. There are 15 residues in the CDR3. CDR3 nucleotides: TGTGCCACCAGTTCCCCTTGGGACCCCAACACTGAAGCTTTCTTT. As protein: CATSSPWDPNTEAFF.

This clonotype was observed at least ten times. This rearrangement joins TRBV12-3 or TRBV12-4 to TRBJ2-1, with no clear D. Between the trimmed V and J ends, which lost 3 bases and 6 bases, there was a span of 6 bases. The CDR3 totals 12 residues. CDR3 nucleotides: TGTGCCAGCAGTTTGGCCGTCAATGAGCAGTTCTTC. The encoded protein is CASSLAVNEQFF.

This clonotype was detected a few times. The chain joins TRBV5-1 to TRBJ2-1, with 11 bases lining up with TRBD2. CDR1 is SGHRS and CDR2 is YFSETQ in the germline V gene. There are 16 residues in the CDR3. With V trimmed by 2 bases and J by 4 bases, 5 bases remained unmatched. This chain's CDR3 is CASSFLTSGDYNEQFF. The CDR3, as DNA: TGCGCCAGCAGCTTCTTGACTAGCGGGGATTACAATGAGCAGTTCTTC.

Details on this clonotype: Germline is not matched at one junction end, which may reflect a read error. The chain employs TRBV12-3 or TRBV12-4 and TRBJ2-1, with 11 bases that match TRBD2. The CDR3 has 18 residues. The CDR3, as DNA: TGTGCCAGCTGTTTAGCGGTTCTAGCGGGAGGCGCCTACAATGAGCAGTTCTTC. Encoded protein: CASCLAVLAGGAYNEQFF.

This clonotype has only a few counts. The chain couples TRBV20-1 to TRBJ2-1; D is unresolved. There are 14 residues in the CDR3. Germline lookup yields CDR1 DFQATT and CDR2 SNEGSKA (reference sequence). The V gene lost 2 bases and the J gene lost 1 base, with 9 bases spanning the gap. CDR3 sequence (DNA): TGCAGTGCTAGATCCCCAGCATCCTACAATGAGCAGTTCTTC. It codes for CSARSPASYNEQFF.

This clonotype was seen ten or more times. This chain connects TRBV27 to TRBJ2-1, with a weak D call TRBD2 (6 bases). V was cut by 1 base and J by 2 bases, with 9 bases left in between. CDR3 length: 15 residues. Per germline, CDR1 MNHEY and CDR2 SMNVEV (reference sequence). Here the CDR3 DNA reads TGTGCCAGCAGTTTATACGGGAGCGCCTACAATGAGCAGTTCTTC. Residues: CASSLYGSAYNEQFF.

In its sample, this clonotype was seen many times. CDR3 nucleotide sequence: TGCAGCGCCCGGACAAACCTGGCCCCTGAAGCCAAAAACATTCAGTACTTC. Protein: CSARTNLAPEAKNIQYF. This chain connects TRBV29-1 to TRBJ2-4, with D tentatively TRBD1 (5 bases). Germline CDR1 SQVTM, CDR2 ANQGSEA. This CDR3 has 17 residues. V lost 7 bases and J 0 bases, leaving 22 bases between the germline ends.

This clonotype has only a few counts. This chain uses TRBV20-1 with TRBJ2-7; tentative D call: TRBD1 (6 bases). CDR1 DFQATT and CDR2 SNEGSKA come from the germline V gene (reference sequence). CDR3 size: 14 residues. V shed 6 bases and J shed 2 bases, with 17 bases lying between them. The CDR3 bases are TGCAGTGCCAGGGGAGAAAACGGTCCCTACGAGCAGTACGTC. It translates to CSARGENGPYEQYV.

The J gene is TRBJ2-1, the V gene TRBV13; 11 bases align to TRBD2. This CDR3 region has 16 residues. V dropped 1 base and J dropped 7; count of bases not matched to a gene: 6. Germline V gene lookup returns CDR1 PRHDT and CDR2 FYEKMQ (reference sequence). CDR3 bases: TGTGCCAGCAGCTTAGAGTCACTAGCGGGAGTGAATGAGCAGTTCTTC. Translating gives CASSLESLAGVNEQFF.

The chain carries TRBV24-1 and TRBJ1-5, with a possible D match to TRBD1 (5 bases). Looked up from germline, CDR1 is KGHDR and CDR2 is SFDVKD. CDR3 length equals 14 residues. Trimming removed 3 bases at V and 5 bases at J, with 10 bases between. CDR3 amino acids: CATSDVDSYQPQHF. The CDR3 bases are TGTGCCACCAGTGATGTCGACAGCTATCAGCCCCAGCATTTT.

This clonotype was counted only a few times. V gene TRBV9 combines with J gene TRBJ2-5; 12 nucleotides match TRBD2. Losses at the gene ends were 2 bases for V and 4 bases for J; bases not matched to a gene: 3. From germline, CDR1 is SGDLS and CDR2 YYNGEE. The CDR3 has 15 amino acids. The CDR3: CASSVTSGRGETQYF. The CDR3 nucleotides are TGTGCCAGCAGCGTGACTAGCGGGAGAGGAGAGACCCAGTACTTC.

There are a few counts of this clonotype. The chain carries TRBV7-9 and TRBJ1-2; 8 positions agree with TRBD1. From germline, CDR1 is SEHNR and CDR2 FQNEAQ (reference sequence). The CDR3 sequence is 16 residues long. V lost 5 bases to trimming and J lost 5 bases; unmatched junction nucleotides: 13. This CDR3 reads CASSPSPQGARYGYTF. The CDR3 nucleotides are TGTGCCAGCAGCCCTAGCCCCCAGGGGGCCCGGTATGGCTACACCTTC. Together with reference TRBV7-9 and TRBJ1-2, the CDR3 gives the full variable domain: DTGVSQNPRHKITKRGQNVTFRCDPISEHNRLYWYRQTLGQGPEFLTYFQNEAQLEKSRLLSDRFSAERPKGSFSTLEIQRTEQGDSAMYLCASSPSPQGARYGYTFGSGTRLTVV.

This clonotype was detected a few times. The V gene is TRBV27, the J gene TRBJ2-1; possible D gene TRBD2, 5 bases. Trimming took off 5 bases at V and 8 bases at J, with 16 bases between the two ends. This CDR3 comprises 14 residues. The germline V gene has CDR1 MNHEY and CDR2 SMNVEV (reference sequence). The CDR3 loop is CASSLSGTYHEQFF. DNA for the CDR3: TGTGCCAGCAGTCTGAGCGGAACGTACCATGAGCAGTTCTTC.

V gene TRBV11-2 combines with J gene TRBJ2-3; maybe TRBD2 (6 bases). This CDR3 has 15 residues. Trimming stripped 5 bases from V and 2 bases from J, with 14 bases between. Germline CDR1 SGHAT, CDR2 FQNNGV. CDR3 residues: CASSLPGDPTDTQYF. CDR3 nucleotide sequence: TGTGCCAGCAGCCTGCCGGGGGATCCCACAGATACGCAGTATTTT.

This clonotype was seen a handful of times. The chain uses TRBV2 and TRBJ1-5; D might be TRBD1 (6 bases). CDR1 SNHLY and CDR2 FYNNEI come from the germline V gene. V lost 1 base and J 3 bases, leaving 25 bases between the germline ends. The CDR3 is made up of 20 amino acids. The CDR3 DNA reads as TGTGCCAGCAGTGAAGAGTGGGGTGGGCAGGGGATGGGGTACAATCAGCCCCAGCATTTT. It specifies CASSEEWGGQGMGYNQPQHF.

The gene calls are TRBV3-1 and TRBJ2-2; 7 bases match TRBD2. CDR3 length equals 17 residues. The J segment lost 1 base and the V segment lost 8 bases, leaving 13 bases of the junction unmatched. Germline V lookup: CDR1 LGHDT, CDR2 YNNKEL (reference sequence). Written as DNA, the CDR3 is TGTGCCAGCGGAAGCCCGGCGGGGGAAATGAACACCGGGGAGCTGTTTTTT. Amino acid sequence: CASGSPAGEMNTGELFF.

In its sample, this clonotype was seen many times. The chain uses TRBV7-2 and TRBJ2-7, with D possibly being TRBD1 (6 bases). There are 15 residues in the CDR3. Between the trimmed V and J ends, which lost 2 bases and 3 bases, there was a span of 14 bases. Germline CDR1 is SGHTA and CDR2 is FQGNSA. CDR3 loop: CASSLILRQDYEQYF. CDR3 DNA: TGTGCCAGCAGCTTAATCCTAAGACAGGACTACGAGCAGTACTTC. The full variable domain, with the rest looked up from reference TRBV7-2 and TRBJ2-7, is GAGVSQSPSNKVTEKGKDVELRCDPISGHTALYWYRQSLGQGLEFLIYFQGNSAPDKSGLPSDRFSAERTGGSVSTLTIQRTQQEDSAVYLCASSLILRQDYEQYFGPGTRLTVT.

This clonotype has a handful of counts. This chain uses TRBV29-1 with TRBJ2-7, with a tentative D call TRBD2 (5 bases). The V and J ends lost 3 bases and 1 base respectively, with 31 bases between them. Germline V lookup: CDR1 SQVTM, CDR2 ANQGSEA. This CDR3 contains 20 residues. DNA of the CDR3: TGCAGCGTTGAGCCCTACCATATCCCAAACGAGGGTCTGGGATCCTACGAGCAGTACGTC. This codes for CSVEPYHIPNEGLGSYEQYV.

This clonotype was seen ten or more times. The chain carries TRBV29-1 and TRBJ2-1; D call uncertain. Germline lookup yields CDR1 SQVTM and CDR2 ANQGSEA. V shed 1 base and J shed 3 bases, with 7 bases lying between them. The CDR3 sequence is 13 residues long. The CDR3, as DNA: TGCAGCGTTGAAGGGTCCGGCTACAATGAGCAGTTCTTC. Its translation is CSVEGSGYNEQFF.

This rearrangement joins TRBV30 to TRBJ2-2; D might be TRBD1 (5 bases). There are 12 residues in the CDR3. Germline-derived CDR1 and CDR2 are GTSNPN and SVGIG (reference sequence). V lost 1 base, J lost 8 bases, and 8 bases lay in between. The CDR3 bases are TGTGCCTGGAGTGGGACATCTGGGGAGCTGTTTTTT. Protein product: CAWSGTSGELFF.

This clonotype has just a few counts. This rearrangement joins TRBV7-9 to TRBJ1-2; 12 bases line up with TRBD1. This CDR3 has 14 amino acids. With V trimmed by 5 bases and J by 6 bases, 4 bases remained unmatched. CDR1 and CDR2 from the germline V gene are SEHNR and FQNEAQ (reference sequence). CDR3 protein: CASSQGQGAHGYTF. DNA of the CDR3: TGTGCCAGCAGCCAGGGACAGGGGGCGCATGGCTACACCTTC.

The chain uses TRBV27 and TRBJ2-3, with a possible D match to TRBD2 (5 bases). The ends were cut back, 3 bases at V and 6 bases at J, with 13 bases in the middle. CDR3 size: 14 residues. Germline lookup yields CDR1 MNHEY and CDR2 SMNVEV (reference sequence). This CDR3 reads CASSLGGSRDTQYF. The CDR3 nucleotides are TGTGCCAGCAGTTTGGGCGGGTCCCGTGATACGCAGTATTTT.